The source of this T cell receptor beta chain is a study of T cell responses to AZD1222 COVID-19 vaccine (dated by TCRdb to 2020 to 2022). For the study in its entirety: AZD1222 recipients whose second dose came at about 4 weeks and those whose second dose came at about 12 weeks were combined into one group, since spike-specific TCR depth and breadth did not differ between the two schedules. A total of 233 trial participants underwent TCR sequencing, of whom about 210 received two doses of AZD1222 and roughly 25 received two doses of the MenACWY control vaccine. Enrollment into the trials was organized by age into subgroups of 18-55, 56-69 and 70-plus years, and those subgroups contained approximately 150, 30 and 60 TCR-sequenced participants, respectively. Overall study results and their limits: In the small 56-69-year group, the increase in depth fell short of significance, most likely because of low power. Only six or seven AZD1222 recipients were SARS-CoV-2 seropositive at baseline, limiting conclusions about previously exposed vaccinees. The whole spike protein was spanned by vaccine-associated CD4 TCRs, and dominant responses were seen in regions 160-218 and 743-854. Because no day 14 peak-response samples were available, the repertoires could be characterized only after the peak T cell response. After two AZD1222 doses, spike-specific TCR breadth and depth were significantly higher than at day 0 and than in MenACWY recipients. Participants were mostly white British, with more females than males. The authors suggested clonal diversity may have been underestimated. Nearly half of unique spike-specific TCRs reportedly recognized epitopes outside regions mutated in the B.1.351 and B.1.1.7 variants.

In the paper's terms, the time point label means: baseline before first vaccination. Vaccinee samples came from UK trials COV001 and COV002, including a single-blind randomized controlled phase 2/3 trial of AZD1222 (ChAdOx1 nCoV-19) in healthy adults. For TCRbeta chain sequencing, PBMC samples were collected from trial participants at day 0 and at day 28 after the second dose. Via the germline V gene, CDR1 is MNHEY and CDR2 SVGAGI. V sheds 0 bases and J sheds 2 bases, leaving 13 bases between their ends. The CDR3 runs 16 amino acids, cysteine and phenylalanine included. Only CDR3 DNA remains: 48 bases, in frame from the first base. The CDR3 regions of human TCRbeta chains were analyzed by immunosequencing. The original methods were these. Repertoire TCRs were checked for matches against a reference library of SARS-CoV-2-specific TCRs that had been generated using the MIRA antigen-specificity platform. Breadth meant the fraction of unique TCRs that were SARS-CoV-2-associated, whereas depth meant the fraction of total T cells that were SARS-CoV-2-associated. Using the MIRA data, every spike-specific TCR was mapped to the spike region that the TCR reacted to and assigned to either a CD4 or a CD8 class. Log10-transformed breadth and depth values were compared by one-way ANOVA with Sidak's multiple comparisons tests. TCRdb retrieved this table from immuneACCESS and kept in-frame rearrangements only. Not all clones are present; in checked studies, unresolved V genes account for under half, and no reason is known for the remainder. V and J calls and clone size come straight from that table; D and trimming were deduced from the DNA. A total of roughly 130,000 clones appear in this sample, approximately 85% of them only once. Roughly 7.4% of the sample comes from the top ten.

This clone came up once. What antigen it recognizes has not been identified. Per-base qualities were not stored, and no clone one base away is much larger. The sample consisted of peripheral blood, taken on day 0 of AZD1222 vaccination. The sequence was obtained from an adult in good health. The sequence joins TRBV6-5 to TRBJ1-1; TRBD1 could be the D gene, as 5 bases match. The CDR3 region: CASSYSTMGVNTEAFF. The DNA sequence reads TGTGCCAGCAGTTACTCGACAATGGGGGTTAACACTGAAGCTTTCTTT.